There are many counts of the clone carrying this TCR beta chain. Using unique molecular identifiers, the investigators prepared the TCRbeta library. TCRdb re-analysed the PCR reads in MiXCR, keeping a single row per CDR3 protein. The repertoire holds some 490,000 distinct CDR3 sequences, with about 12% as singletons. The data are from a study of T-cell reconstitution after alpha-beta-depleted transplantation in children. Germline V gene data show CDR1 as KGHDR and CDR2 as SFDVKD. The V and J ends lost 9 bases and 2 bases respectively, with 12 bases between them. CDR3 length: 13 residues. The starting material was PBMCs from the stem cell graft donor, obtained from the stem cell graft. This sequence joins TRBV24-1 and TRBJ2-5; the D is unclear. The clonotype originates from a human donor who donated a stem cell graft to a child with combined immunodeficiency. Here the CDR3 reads CATRSGGQETQYF. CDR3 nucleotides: TGTGCCACCCGCTCTGGCGGACAAGAGACCCAGTACTTC.